The clone carrying this TCR beta chain was seen a handful of times. Antigen specificity is unknown. V was pared by 5 bases and J by 1 base, with 5 bases between. This CDR3 is 12 amino acids long. The germline V gene encodes CDR1 KGHSH and CDR2 LQKENI. Sequencing libraries for TCR beta were prepared with iRepertoire HTBI primers and Arm-PCR of CDR3 regions. Via MiXCR, TCRdb re-called the multiplex PCR reads, giving one row per CDR3 protein. Among about 350,000 distinct CDR3 sequences listed, roughly 17% were seen once. The time point: newly diagnosed GD, antithyroid drugs for less than 3 months. PBMC RNA was the source of the TCR library. This entry is derived from a study of regulatory T cells in long-lasting Graves disease. Study results and caveats: Persistent disease preferred TRBV28, TRBJ1-2 and TRBJ2-5.

This sample was also put to use in a study of T cells in Graves' hyperthyroidism and ophthalmopathy. That investigation notes: The study used the HTBI primer set for a first-round RT-PCR of the TCR CDR3.

V is TRBV18 and J is TRBJ2-5; D not resolved. This clonotype was sampled from a man aged 40-49 years with Graves disease. The specimen was peripheral blood mononuclear cells (PBMCs), collected at new diagnosis, from a patient treated with antithyroid drugs. This CDR3 is CASSGIQETQYF. CDR3 DNA sequence: TGTGCCAGCTCAGGCATCCAAGAGACCCAGTACTTC.